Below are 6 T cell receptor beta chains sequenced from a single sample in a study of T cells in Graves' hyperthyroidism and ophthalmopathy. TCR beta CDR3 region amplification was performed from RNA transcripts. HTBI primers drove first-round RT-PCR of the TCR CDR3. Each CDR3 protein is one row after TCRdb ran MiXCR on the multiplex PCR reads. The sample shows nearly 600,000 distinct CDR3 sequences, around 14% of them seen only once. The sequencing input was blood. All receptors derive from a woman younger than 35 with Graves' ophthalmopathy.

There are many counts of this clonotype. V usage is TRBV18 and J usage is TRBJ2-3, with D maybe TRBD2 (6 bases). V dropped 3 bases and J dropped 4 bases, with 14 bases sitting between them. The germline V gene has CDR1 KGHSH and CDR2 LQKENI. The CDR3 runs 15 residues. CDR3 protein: CASSPISGVPDTQYF. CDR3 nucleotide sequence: TGTGCCAGCTCACCGATATCGGGAGTACCAGATACGCAGTATTTT.

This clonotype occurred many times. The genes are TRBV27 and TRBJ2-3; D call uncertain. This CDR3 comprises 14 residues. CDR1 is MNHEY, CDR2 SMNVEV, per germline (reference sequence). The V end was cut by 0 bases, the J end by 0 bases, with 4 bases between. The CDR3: CASSLSSSTDTQYF. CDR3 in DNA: TGTGCCAGCAGTTTATCTAGCAGCACAGATACGCAGTATTTT.

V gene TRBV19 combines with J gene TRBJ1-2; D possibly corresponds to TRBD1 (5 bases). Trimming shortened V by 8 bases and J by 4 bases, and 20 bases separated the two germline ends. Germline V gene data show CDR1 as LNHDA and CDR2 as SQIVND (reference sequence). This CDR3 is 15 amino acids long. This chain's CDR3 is CASSFGRGWSYGYTF. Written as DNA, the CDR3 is TGTGCCAGTTCGTTCGGGAGGGGATGGAGCTATGGCTACACCTTC.

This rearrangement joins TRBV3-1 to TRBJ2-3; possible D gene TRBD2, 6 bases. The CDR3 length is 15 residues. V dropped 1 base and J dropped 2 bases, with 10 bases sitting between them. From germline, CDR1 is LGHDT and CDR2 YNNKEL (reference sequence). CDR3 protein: CASSQVGGDTDTQYF. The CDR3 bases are TGTGCCAGCAGCCAAGTAGGAGGGGACACAGATACGCAGTATTTT.

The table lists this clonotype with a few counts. The CDR3, as DNA: TGCGCCAGCAGCTTGGGCGGGACATTTCAACAAGAGACCCAGTACTTC. Translating it yields CASSLGGTFQQETQYF. The chain combines TRBV5-1 with TRBJ2-5; either TRBD1 or TRBD2 may fit D (6 bases each). Germline lookup yields CDR1 SGHRS and CDR2 YFSETQ. This CDR3 is 16 amino acids long. Between the trimmed V and J ends, which lost 0 bases and 2 bases, there was a span of 14 bases.

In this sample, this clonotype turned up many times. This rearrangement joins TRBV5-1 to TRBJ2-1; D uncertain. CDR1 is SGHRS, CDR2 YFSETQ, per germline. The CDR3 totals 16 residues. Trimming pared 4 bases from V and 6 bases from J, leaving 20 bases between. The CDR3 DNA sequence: TGCGCCAGCAGCACTTTTACTACCCAACCTGGCAATGAGCAGTTCTTC. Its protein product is CASSTFTTQPGNEQFF.